A few counts support the clone carrying this TCR beta chain. Its antigen is currently unknown. This entry is derived from a study of T cells after posttransplantation cyclophosphamide. Data came from immunoSEQ multiplex PCR; TCRdb stores just in-frame clones and leaves some out. The sample comprises some 20,000 clones, around 87% of which are singletons, and around 7.9% rests with the top ten. Study-level results: Later post-transplant blood repertoires were often dominated by donor CD8+ memory clones. Blood and skin or GI T cell repertoires showed limited TRB overlap.

Treatment was busulfan-fludarabine conditioning, a marrow graft, and cyclophosphamide on days +3 and +4. Germline V CDR1 and CDR2: GTSNPN, SVGIG (reference sequence). Unmatched junction bases numbered 4, after V lost 0 bases and J lost 3 bases. CDR3 length equals 16 residues. The input for sequencing was PBMCs, taken after allogeneic stem cell transplant with posttransplant cyclophosphamide. The receptor comes from a female patient aged 35-55 years who received an allogeneic stem cell transplant from a related donor, was CMV-positive, and had no GVHD. Part of the T cells may come from the graft donor. This rearrangement joins TRBV30 to TRBJ2-1; 11 bases agree with TRBD2. CDR3 amino acids: CAWSVLGLADYNEQFF. In nucleotides, the CDR3 is TGTGCCTGGAGTGTACTGGGACTAGCGGACTACAATGAGCAGTTCTTC.